The next 26 T cell receptor beta chains were all read from a single sample in a study of cytomegalovirus exposure and HLA in healthy donors. The PCR was carried out with 60 Vbeta primers and 13 Jbeta primers. Sequencing was performed with immunoSEQ multiplex PCR; in TCRdb, only in-frame clones are kept and a portion is missing. The sample contains about 130,000 clones, 70% to 80% of which appear only once. The sequenced sample consisted of PBMCs. These receptors all come from a man aged 25 to 40 in good health and CMV-seronegative.

This clone has a single count. The chain links TRBV6-6 to TRBJ1-1, with 7 bases identical to TRBD1. This CDR3 has 15 amino acids. CDR1 is MNHNY and CDR2 is SVGAGI in the germline V gene (reference sequence). The V segment lost 7 bases and the J segment 0 bases; nucleotides outside the gene matches: 8. CDR3 sequence reads: CASNQQGLMNTEAFF. CDR3 sequence (DNA): TGTGCCAGCAATCAACAGGGGCTCATGAACACTGAAGCTTTCTTT.

The J gene is TRBJ2-7, the V gene TRBV6-1; TRBD2 matches 11 bases. This CDR3 spans 15 amino acids. Germline CDR1 reads MNHNS; CDR2 reads SASEGT. With 1 base clipped from V and 6 bases from J, the junction kept 5 bases outside the gene matches. The CDR3 DNA reads TGTGCCAGCAGTGAAGGCACTAGCGGGAGTGGCGAGCAGTACTTC. This encodes CASSEGTSGSGEQYF.

This clone has only a few counts. This chain uses TRBV5-4 with TRBJ1-1, with TRBD1 identical over 8 bases. Per the germline V gene, CDR1 is SGHNT and CDR2 is YYREEE (reference sequence). CDR3 length equals 13 residues. V dropped 0 bases and J dropped 7; count of bases not matched to a gene: 2. CDR3 amino acids: CASSLGGTGEAFF. The DNA for the CDR3 is TGTGCCAGCAGCTTGGGGGGGACAGGTGAAGCTTTCTTT.

The chain links TRBV5-1 to TRBJ2-5, with unresolved D. Germline V CDR1 and CDR2: SGHRS, YFSETQ. This CDR3 comprises 15 residues. Trimming pared 3 bases from V and 0 bases from J, leaving 12 bases between. DNA of the CDR3: TGCGCCAGCAGCTCTCAGGTTACTGACCAAGAGACCCAGTACTTC. It specifies CASSSQVTDQETQYF.

The rearrangement uses TRBV30 and TRBJ1-2; a weak D match, TRBD1 (5 bases). Germline CDR1 and CDR2: GTSNPN and SVGIG (reference sequence). V was cut by 4 bases and J by 8 bases, with 14 bases left in between. This CDR3 contains 12 residues. This CDR3 reads CAWKGEGKGYTF. CDR3 DNA: TGTGCCTGGAAAGGGGAAGGAAAAGGCTACACCTTC. The whole variable domain, remainder taken from reference TRBV30 and TRBJ1-2, is SQTIHQWPATLVQPVGSPLSLECTVEGTSNPNLYWYRQAAGRGLQLLFYSVGIGQISSEVPQNLSASRPQDRQFILSSKKLLLSDSGFYLCAWKGEGKGYTFGSGTRLTVV.

This rearrangement joins TRBV7-2 to TRBJ2-7; 8 bases line up with TRBD2. The trim removed 1 base at V and 4 bases at J, leaving 6 bases unmatched. From germline, CDR1 is SGHTA and CDR2 FQGNSA. The CDR3 contains 15 residues. The CDR3 here is CASSLVAGGYYEQYF. The CDR3 nucleotides are TGTGCCAGCAGCTTAGTTGCGGGGGGCTATTACGAGCAGTACTTC. The complete variable domain, with remaining parts taken from reference TRBV7-2 and TRBJ2-7, reads GAGVSQSPSNKVTEKGKDVELRCDPISGHTALYWYRQSLGQGLEFLIYFQGNSAPDKSGLPSDRFSAERTGGSVSTLTIQRTQQEDSAVYLCASSLVAGGYYEQYFGPGTRLTVT.

This CDR3 is CASSYRDSFSGYTF. The CDR3 DNA reads TGTGCCAGCAGCTACAGGGACAGCTTTTCGGGCTACACCTTC. The chain uses TRBV27 and TRBJ1-2, with 7 nucleotides matching TRBD1. Germline assignment: CDR1 MNHEY and CDR2 SMNVEV (reference sequence). The length of the CDR3 is 14 residues. J lost 8 bases, V lost 6 bases, and 12 bases had no gene match.

V is TRBV7-9 and J is TRBJ2-7; D may be TRBD2 (6 bases). The length of the CDR3 is 15 residues. Germline loops: CDR1 SEHNR, CDR2 FQNEAQ (reference sequence). V was clipped by 5 bases and J by 1 base, with 15 bases between them. The CDR3 reads CASSLYGRVSYEQYF. CDR3 bases: TGTGCCAGCAGCCTCTACGGGAGAGTTTCCTACGAGCAGTACTTC.

The chain links TRBV19 to TRBJ2-7, with 8 bases aligning to TRBD1. The CDR3 has 13 amino acids. J was trimmed by 0 bases and V by 9 bases; bases with no gene match: 4. The V gene's germline CDR1 is LNHDA and CDR2 SQIVND (reference sequence). The CDR3 reads CASGQGASYEQYF. Written as DNA, the CDR3 is TGTGCCAGCGGACAGGGAGCCTCCTACGAGCAGTACTTC.

The chain joins TRBV10-1 to TRBJ2-7; 12 nucleotides agree with TRBD1. CDR3 length: 15 residues. The germline V gene has CDR1 WNHNN and CDR2 SYGVQD (reference sequence). J gave up 6 bases and V 7 bases, and 10 bases lay outside the gene matches. The CDR3 reads CASTTPGTGGGEQYF. CDR3 bases: TGCGCCAGCACTACGCCCGGGACAGGGGGCGGCGAGCAGTACTTC.

This clone was detected a few times. The chain links TRBV5-4 to TRBJ1-4; 7 bases match TRBD1. Trimming at V came to 1 base and at J to 3 bases, leaving 6 bases not matched to a gene. CDR1 is SGHNT, CDR2 YYREEE, per germline (reference sequence). The CDR3 is 16 amino acids. In DNA form, the CDR3 reads TGTGCCAGCAGCTTGAGAGGGACAGCAGCTAATGAAAAACTGTTTTTT. This gives the protein CASSLRGTAANEKLFF.

This chain connects TRBV9 to TRBJ1-2; D is undetermined. There are 14 residues in the CDR3. Germline CDR1 SGDLS, CDR2 YYNGEE. V dropped 0 bases and J dropped 7 bases, with 13 bases sitting between them. CDR3 sequence: CASSVERERGGYTF. In DNA, the CDR3 is TGTGCCAGCAGCGTAGAGCGGGAAAGAGGTGGCTACACCTTC.

This clone was seen only a few times. This chain joins TRBV7-8 and TRBJ1-5; 7 bases line up with TRBD1. The CDR3 totals 18 residues. V gave up 2 bases and J gave up 2 bases; unmatched junction bases: 12. Germline CDR1 reads SGHVS; CDR2 reads FQNEAQ. The CDR3 DNA follows: TGTGCCAGCAGCTTAAGGTTCGCAGGGGGAATGGGCAATCAGCCCCAGCATTTT. Its translation is CASSLRFAGGMGNQPQHF. Full variable domain (remainder filled in from reference TRBV7-8 and TRBJ1-5): GAGVSQSPRYKVAKRGQDVALRCDPISGHVSLFWYQQALGQGPEFLTYFQNEAQLDKSGLPSDRFFAERPEGSVSTLKIQRTQQEDSAVYLCASSLRFAGGMGNQPQHFGDGTRLSIL.

The chain couples TRBV6-5 to TRBJ1-2; D may be TRBD1 (6 bases). Trimming cost V 5 bases and J 0 bases, with 7 bases left between them. The CDR3 runs to 13 residues. The germline gives CDR1 MNHEY, CDR2 SVGAGI. The CDR3, as DNA: TGTGCCAGCAGTCGGACAGCTAACTATGGCTACACCTTC. Protein sequence: CASSRTANYGYTF.

V usage is TRBV6-5 and J usage is TRBJ2-7; maybe TRBD2 (7 bases). V was cut by 0 bases and J by 4 bases, with 10 bases left in between. CDR1 and CDR2 from the germline V gene are MNHEY and SVGAGI. The CDR3 totals 14 residues. The chain's CDR3 is CASSYSGGRYEQYF. Here the CDR3 DNA reads TGTGCCAGCAGTTACTCGGGGGGGCGTTACGAGCAGTACTTC.

This chain links TRBV5-4 with TRBJ2-3; 10 nucleotides match TRBD2. CDR3 length equals 15 residues. CDR1 is SGHNT, CDR2 YYREEE, per germline (reference sequence). The junction had 8 bases not matched to a gene; V was cut back by 5 bases and J by 5 bases. CDR3 protein: CASSLSGGAIDTQYF. CDR3 DNA: TGTGCCAGCAGTCTAAGCGGGGGGGCCATAGATACGCAGTATTTT.

CDR3 residues: CASFSGRAADTQYF. The DNA for the CDR3 is TGTGCCAGCTTTAGCGGGAGGGCCGCAGATACGCAGTATTTT. The rearrangement joins TRBV6-6 to TRBJ2-3; 11 nucleotides line up with TRBD2. CDR3 length: 14 residues. Germline CDR1 is MNHNY and CDR2 is SVGAGI (reference sequence). V shed 8 bases and J 4 bases; nucleotides not matched to a gene: 5.

This chain joins TRBV9 and TRBJ2-1, with TRBD2 identical over 10 bases. V shed 0 bases and J 8 bases; nucleotides not matched to a gene: 8. Germline lookup yields CDR1 SGDLS and CDR2 YYNGEE. The CDR3 runs to 16 residues. The CDR3 DNA reads TGTGCCAGCAGCGTAGATCGGCTAGCGGGGGTGTATGAGCAGTTCTTC. Its protein is CASSVDRLAGVYEQFF.

There are a few counts of this clone. The chain combines TRBV30 with TRBJ1-1; TRBD1 is a possible D gene (5 bases). The CDR3 has 16 amino acids. Germline lookup yields CDR1 GTSNPN and CDR2 SVGIG (reference sequence). With 0 bases removed from V and 3 bases from J, the gap between germline ends came to 17 bases. The CDR3 region has the DNA TGTGCCTGGAGTGTACCCCGGGGCGGGACCTACACTGAAGCTTTCTTT. As protein: CAWSVPRGGTYTEAFF. The full variable domain, with the rest looked up from reference TRBV30 and TRBJ1-1, is SQTIHQWPATLVQPVGSPLSLECTVEGTSNPNLYWYRQAAGRGLQLLFYSVGIGQISSEVPQNLSASRPQDRQFILSSKKLLLSDSGFYLCAWSVPRGGTYTEAFFGQGTRLTVV.

The genes are TRBV6-6 and TRBJ1-2, with TRBD1 identical over 7 bases. CDR3 length equals 16 residues. J was trimmed by 4 bases and V by 3 bases; bases with no gene match: 11. The germline V gene has CDR1 MNHNY and CDR2 SVGAGI (reference sequence). CDR3 DNA: TGTGCCAGCAGTTATTCGGGACAGATAATAGGCTATGGCTACACCTTC. Protein sequence: CASSYSGQIIGYGYTF.

This chain uses TRBV29-1 with TRBJ2-7; 8 bases map to TRBD1. CDR3 length: 13 residues. Germline V gene data show CDR1 as SQVTM and CDR2 as ANQGSEA. The J segment lost 2 bases and the V segment lost 4 bases, leaving 4 bases of the junction unmatched. The CDR3 spells CSVARTGPYEQYF. DNA for the CDR3: TGCAGCGTTGCCAGGACAGGGCCCTACGAGCAGTACTTC.

This rearrangement joins TRBV7-9 to TRBJ2-6; possible D gene TRBD2, 6 bases. Germline assignment: CDR1 SEHNR and CDR2 FQNEAQ (reference sequence). The CDR3 has 15 amino acids. The chain's CDR3 is CVGRKLSSGANVLTF. The CDR3 DNA sequence: TGTGTGGGGAGGAAATTAAGCTCTGGGGCCAACGTCCTGACTTTC.

This chain connects TRBV19 to TRBJ2-5; 7 positions match TRBD1. Germline assignment: CDR1 LNHDA and CDR2 SQIVND (reference sequence). The CDR3 loop spans 15 amino acids. V was pared by 3 bases and J by 4 bases, with 8 bases of the junction left unmatched. Written as DNA, the CDR3 is TGTGCCAGTAGTATGGGACAGTGGCACACAGAGACCCAGTACTTC. Translation: CASSMGQWHTETQYF.

V usage is TRBV7-8 and J usage is TRBJ1-3; D not resolved. Between the trimmed V and J ends, which lost 3 bases and 0 bases, there was a span of 6 bases. The V gene's germline CDR1 is SGHVS and CDR2 FQNEAQ. The CDR3 totals 14 residues. CDR3 bases: TGTGCCAGCAGCTTGAGTGACTCTGGAAACACCATATATTTT. It codes for CASSLSDSGNTIYF.

The V call is TRBV10-2, the J call TRBJ2-7, with 8 bases lining up with TRBD2. Trimming at V came to 7 bases and at J to 4 bases, leaving 3 bases not matched to a gene. This CDR3 is 12 amino acids long. Per germline, CDR1 WSHSY and CDR2 SAAADI. The CDR3 here is CASTREGYEQYF. In DNA, the CDR3 is TGCGCCAGCACCCGGGAGGGGTACGAGCAGTACTTC.

The chain couples TRBV9 to TRBJ1-2; 9 nucleotides line up with TRBD1. The CDR3 has 16 residues. The V segment lost 3 bases and the J segment 2 bases; nucleotides outside the gene matches: 8. Germline values: CDR1 SGDLS, CDR2 YYNGEE. The CDR3 nucleotides read TGTGCCAGCAGCGCATGGGGGGGGACAGGGAACTATGGCTACACCTTC. Amino acids: CASSAWGGTGNYGYTF. The complete variable domain, with remaining parts taken from reference TRBV9 and TRBJ1-2, reads DSGVTQTPKHLITATGQRVTLRCSPRSGDLSVYWYQQSLDQGLQFLIQYYNGEERAKGNILERFSAQQFPDLHSELNLSSLELGDSALYFCASSAWGGTGNYGYTFGSGTRLTVV.